One and the same sample provided the 2 T cell receptor beta chains below, sequenced in a study of blood T cell repertoires in COVID-19. Here immunoSEQ multiplex PCR was the method, and the copy in TCRdb shows in-frame clones only, minus some. Found here are under 300,000 clones, roughly 91% of them singletons; the top ten hold around 2%. Sequenced input: PBMCs or T cells enriched from blood (not recorded which). The receptors here all came from a woman in her sixties in a cohort exposed to, infected with or recovered from COVID-19 (not recorded which).

V gene TRBV5-1 combines with J gene TRBJ2-5; the match to TRBD2 covers 11 bases. CDR1 SGHRS and CDR2 YFSETQ come from the germline V gene. V was clipped by 4 bases and J by 5 bases; unmatched bases: 1. There are 13 residues in the CDR3. CDR3 coding DNA: TGCGCCAGCAGCAGGACTAGCGGGGAGACCCAGTACTTC. Translating gives CASSRTSGETQYF.

The chain is built from TRBV19 and TRBJ2-7; D unclear. Germline V gene sequence: CDR1 LNHDA, CDR2 SQIVND (reference sequence). This CDR3 is 14 amino acids long. V was trimmed by 4 bases and J by 0 bases, leaving 10 bases between them. CDR3 in DNA: TGTGCCAGTAGTAGCTCATCGAGCTCCTACGAGCAGTACTTC. Protein sequence: CASSSSSSSYEQYF.